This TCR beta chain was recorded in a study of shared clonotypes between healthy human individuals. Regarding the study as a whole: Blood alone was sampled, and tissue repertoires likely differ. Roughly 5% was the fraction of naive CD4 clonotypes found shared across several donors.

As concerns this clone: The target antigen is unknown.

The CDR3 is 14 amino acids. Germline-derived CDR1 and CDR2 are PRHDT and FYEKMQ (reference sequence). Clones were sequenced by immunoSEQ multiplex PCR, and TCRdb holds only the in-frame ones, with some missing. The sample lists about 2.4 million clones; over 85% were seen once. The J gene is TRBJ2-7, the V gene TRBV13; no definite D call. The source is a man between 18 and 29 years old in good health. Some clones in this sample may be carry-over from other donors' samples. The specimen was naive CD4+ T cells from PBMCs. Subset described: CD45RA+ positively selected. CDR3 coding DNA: TGTAATAATCGGGTGAGAGTGACCTCCTACGAGCAGTACTTC. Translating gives CNNRVRVTSYEQYF.